Each of the 13 T cell receptor beta chains below was sequenced from the same sample in a study of OX40 agonist ivuxolimab in advanced cancers. Sequenced by immunoSEQ multiplex PCR; TCRdb stores in-frame clones only, minus some. The sample records approximately 14,000 clones, about 90% being singletons. The source material was CD4+ or CD8+ T cells sorted from blood, sampled in a trial of the OX40 agonist ivuxolimab. The receptors were gathered from an adult with an advanced solid tumor such as melanoma, head and neck, liver or kidney cancer.

This clone came up once. This chain links TRBV28 with TRBJ2-7; D remains ambiguous. CDR3 size: 12 residues. Between the trimmed V and J ends, which lost 3 bases and 4 bases, there was a span of 7 bases. CDR1 is MDHEN and CDR2 is SYDVKM in the germline V gene. This chain's CDR3 is CASSLGSYEQYF. The CDR3 nucleotides read TGTGCCAGCAGTTTGGGTTCTTACGAGCAGTACTTC. The full variable domain, with the rest looked up from reference TRBV28 and TRBJ2-7, is DVKVTQSSRYLVKRTGEKVFLECVQDMDHENMFWYRQDPGLGLRLIYFSYDVKMKEKGDIPEGYSVSREKKERFSLILESASTNQTSMYLCASSLGSYEQYFGPGTRLTVT.

By proportion, this clone is medium-sized. This rearrangement joins TRBV5-1 to TRBJ2-7, with 15 bases that match TRBD2. The CDR3 consists of 18 residues. Germline CDR1 is SGHRS and CDR2 is YFSETQ. V dropped 4 bases and J dropped 1; count of bases not matched to a gene: 9. The chain's CDR3 is CASSPAGLAGGLSYEQYF. CDR3 in DNA: TGCGCCAGCAGCCCGGCGGGACTAGCGGGAGGATTGTCCTACGAGCAGTACTTC.

V is TRBV2 and J is TRBJ2-3; D remains ambiguous. Trimming cost V 5 bases and J 2 bases, with 11 bases left between them. This CDR3 comprises 14 residues. The germline V gene encodes CDR1 SNHLY and CDR2 FYNNEI. CDR3 sequence (DNA): TGTGCCAGCAGTACCCAGGTGGACACAGATACGCAGTATTTT. Its translation: CASSTQVDTDTQYF.

The J gene is TRBJ2-1, the V gene TRBV7-3; TRBD2 matches at 7 bases. The ends lost 5 bases at V and 8 bases at J; junction bases unmatched: 21. This CDR3 has 18 residues. CDR1 and CDR2 from the germline V gene are SGHTA and FQGTGA. The CDR3 DNA reads TGTGCCAGCAGCCCCATTGGGGCGGGAGCTCAAGGGTTGGATGAGCAGTTCTTC. It is translated as CASSPIGAGAQGLDEQFF. The full variable domain, in which reference TRBV7-3 and TRBJ2-1 provide the parts outside the CDR3, is GAGVSQTPSNKVTEKGKYVELRCDPISGHTALYWYRQSLGQGPEFLIYFQGTGAADDSGLPNDRFFAVRPEGSVSTLKIQRTERGDSAVYLCASSPIGAGAQGLDEQFFGPGTRLTVL.

This chain connects TRBV6-6 to TRBJ2-5; 8 bases map to TRBD2. With V trimmed by 6 bases and J by 1 base, 10 bases remained unmatched. Germline CDR1 and CDR2: MNHNY and SVGAGI (reference sequence). The CDR3 has 16 amino acids. In DNA form, the CDR3 reads TGTGCCAGCAGGCCTACTTTTAGCGGGGTCCAAGAGACCCAGTACTTC. This translates into CASRPTFSGVQETQYF.

The sample holds one count of this clone. The J gene is TRBJ2-5, the V gene TRBV5-1, with 7 nucleotides matching TRBD2. Germline CDR1 reads SGHRS; CDR2 reads YFSETQ. There are 16 residues in the CDR3. Trimming removed 4 bases from V and 3 bases from J; junction bases left unmatched: 12. CDR3 protein: CASSPVGELAEETQYF. CDR3 nucleotide sequence: TGCGCCAGCAGCCCCGTGGGGGAGCTAGCGGAAGAGACCCAGTACTTC.

The J gene is TRBJ2-2, the V gene TRBV7-9; a possible D gene is TRBD1 (6 bases). Trimming took 8 bases from V and 0 from J, leaving 19 bases between them. The V gene's germline CDR1 is SEHNR and CDR2 FQNEAQ (reference sequence). The CDR3 length is 17 residues. CDR3 sequence (DNA): TGTGCCAGCTTGGGGGCCTCAGAAAAAACGAACACCGGGGAGCTGTTTTTT. This translates into CASLGASEKTNTGELFF.

The chain carries TRBV2 and TRBJ1-6; 10 bases map to TRBD1. Germline V CDR1 and CDR2: SNHLY, FYNNEI. Trimming at V came to 5 bases and at J to 4 bases, leaving 5 bases not matched to a gene. The CDR3 is made up of 16 amino acids. The CDR3 spells CASSLDRGSYNSPLHF. The CDR3 DNA reads as TGTGCCAGCAGTCTGGACAGGGGGAGTTATAATTCACCCCTCCACTTT.

The rearrangement uses TRBV6-4 and TRBJ2-1, with 14 positions matching TRBD2. The CDR3 sequence is 15 residues long. V trimming: 5 bases; J trimming: 8 bases; junction bases outside the gene matches: 5. In germline, CDR1 is MRHNA, CDR2 SNTAGT. Written as DNA, the CDR3 is TGTGCCAGCAGTCCCGGACTAGCGGGAGGTTATGAGCAGTTCTTC. The encoded protein is CASSPGLAGGYEQFF.

A single count supports this clone. J is TRBJ2-3 and V is TRBV10-3, with D unclear. The CDR3 covers 12 residues. Trimming pared 6 bases from V and 0 bases from J, leaving 4 bases between. Per the germline V gene, CDR1 is ENHRY and CDR2 is SYGVKD. CDR3 amino acids: CAIRDSTDTQYF. The CDR3, as DNA: TGTGCCATCAGGGACAGCACAGATACGCAGTATTTT.

This chain connects TRBV23-1 to TRBJ2-2; D gene ambiguous. TRBV23-1 belongs to the ORF category, with a function that is uncertain. Between the trimmed V and J ends, which lost 4 bases and 6 bases, there was a span of 9 bases. The CDR3 has 13 residues. The CDR3 reads CASSPLDSGELFF. For the CDR3, the DNA is TGCGCCAGCAGTCCTCTTGACTCCGGGGAGCTGTTTTTT.

The chain has TRBV19 and TRBJ1-1; D call uncertain. The V and J ends lost 1 base and 4 bases respectively, with 4 bases between them. This CDR3 spans 12 amino acids. CDR1 is LNHDA and CDR2 is SQIVND in the germline V gene (reference sequence). The CDR3 region has the DNA TGTGCCAGTAGTATAGGGGTCACTGAAGCTTTCTTT. Its protein product is CASSIGVTEAFF.

This chain links TRBV18 with TRBJ1-1, with D uncertain. Deletions cut 4 bases from V and 11 bases from J, with 14 bases between. Germline V CDR1 and CDR2: KGHSH, LQKENI. CDR3 length: 12 amino acids. Written as DNA, the CDR3 is TGTGCCAGCTCACACGATTCCTGGGAGGCTTTCTTT. This translates into CASSHDSWEAFF.